This is a list of T cell receptor beta chains from one sample in a study of T cell responses to AZD1222 COVID-19 vaccine. Data came from immunoSEQ multiplex PCR; TCRdb stores just in-frame clones and leaves some out. The data contain 140,000 to 150,000 clones, about 90% of them seen just once; the ten biggest clones take up approximately 2.7%. Sequenced material: peripheral blood, taken on day 0 of MenACWY control vaccination. These receptors were collected from an adult in good health. Each CDR3 is given with its conserved first and last residue. D genes are given only for firm matches. Expanded clones get a size class; other rows say once, few or many, or leave the size out.

>TRBJ1-2|TRBV5-4|NA|NA
CASSLVQGNYGYTF
TGTGCCAGCAGCTTGGTCCAGGGGAACTATGGCTACACCTTC
>TRBJ2-7|TRBV27|few|NA
CASSVGPEGGTEQYF
TGTGCCAGCAGTGTGGGGCCGGAGGGGGGGACCGAGCAGTACTTC
>TRBJ2-5|TRBV5-6|NA|TRBD1
CASSRGQLQETQYF
TGTGCCAGCAGCCGGGGACAGCTACAAGAGACCCAGTACTTC
>TRBJ1-6|TRBV9|once|NA
CASSLEVQIDSPLHF
TGTGCCAGCAGCCTTGAGGTGCAGATTGATTCACCCCTCCACTTT
>TRBJ1-2|TRBV19|NA|NA
CASSKMRGSGYTF
TGTGCCAGTAGCAAAATGCGGGGTTCTGGCTACACCTTC
>TRBJ1-1|TRBV15|NA|NA
CATSREGRSSNTEAFF
TGTGCCACCAGCAGGGAGGGCAGGAGCTCGAACACTGAAGCTTTCTTT
>TRBJ2-5|TRBV5-1|NA|TRBD1
CASSVSRGRGETQYF
TGCGCCAGCAGCGTGAGTAGGGGGCGCGGGGAGACCCAGTACTTC
>TRBJ1-1|TRBV21-1|NA|NA
CASSPYSREPPRLTEAFF
TGTGCCAGCAGCCCCTACTCACGGGAACCCCCACGCCTGACTGAAGCTTTCTTT
>TRBJ1-2|TRBV29-1|NA|TRBD1
CSVVSGTGNYGYTF
TGCAGCGTTGTTTCCGGGACAGGGAACTATGGCTACACCTTC
>TRBJ1-2|TRBV28|NA|NA
CASSRYRVRGYTF
TGTGCCAGCAGTAGATACAGGGTGAGAGGCTACACCTTC
>TRBJ2-2|TRBV11-2|NA|NA
CASSSRRTNTGELFF
TGTGCCAGCAGCTCTCGACGGACGAACACCGGGGAGCTGTTTTTT
>TRBJ2-3|TRBV4-1|NA|TRBD2
CASSHPTSGGADTQYF
TGCGCCAGCAGCCACCCAACTAGCGGGGGGGCAGATACGCAGTATTTT
>TRBJ2-7|TRBV25-1|NA|NA
CASSGGSGTYYSYEQYF
TGTGCCAGCAGTGGGGGTTCCGGGACATATTACTCCTACGAGCAGTACTTC
>TRBJ2-7|TRBV2|NA|TRBD1
CASSSKLGTVAYEQYF
TGTGCCAGCAGTTCAAAACTCGGGACAGTGGCCTACGAGCAGTACTTC
>TRBJ1-2|TRBV7-9|NA|NA
CASTRPTVANYGYTF
TGTGCCAGCACCCGTCCGACAGTCGCTAACTATGGCTACACCTTC
>TRBJ1-2|TRBV7-9|NA|NA
CASSLLMLYGYTF
TGTGCCAGCAGCTTACTCATGCTCTATGGCTACACCTTC
>TRBJ2-2|TRBV7-2|NA|NA
CASSPNQGNTGELFF
TGTGCCAGCAGCCCCAACCAGGGAAACACCGGGGAGCTGTTTTTT
>TRBJ2-3|TRBV19|NA|NA
CASSIGTYTDTQYF
TGTGCCAGTAGTATAGGGACTTATACAGATACGCAGTATTTT
>TRBJ1-5|TRBV19|NA|NA
CASSMRGDRPQHF
TGTGCCAGTAGTATGAGGGGCGATCGGCCCCAGCATTTT
>TRBJ1-6|TRBV7-2|NA|NA
CASSSAGISSYNSPLHF
TGTGCCAGCAGCTCCGCAGGGATCAGCTCCTATAATTCACCCCTCCACTTT
>TRBJ2-7|TRBV28|NA|NA
CASSSHRVREQYF
TGTGCCAGCAGTTCCCACAGGGTTCGCGAGCAGTACTTC
>TRBJ1-1|TRBV3-1/TRBV3-2|NA|NA
CASSQDLGSTEAFF
TGTGCCAGCAGCCAAGATCTGGGGAGTACTGAAGCTTTCTTT
>TRBJ2-2|TRBV6-4|NA|TRBD1
CASSTRWTGMGPNTGELFF
TGTGCCAGCAGCACCCGCTGGACAGGGATGGGGCCGAACACCGGGGAGCTGTTTTTT
>TRBJ1-1|TRBV6-5|NA|NA
CASNEIQVLGTEAFF
TGTGCCAGCAACGAGATACAGGTGCTGGGCACTGAAGCTTTCTTT
>TRBJ2-7|TRBV5-4|once|NA
CASGSSAAYEQYF
TGTGCCAGCGGGTCCTCAGCCGCCTACGAGCAGTACTTC
>TRBJ1-5|TRBV19|NA|NA
CASSLPGHRYSNQPQHF
TGTGCCAGTAGCCTGCCGGGACACCGATATAGCAATCAGCCCCAGCATTTT
>TRBJ1-5|TRBV28|NA|NA
CASRDSNQPQHF
TGTGCCAGCAGGGACAGCAATCAGCCCCAGCATTTT
>TRBJ2-1|TRBV28|NA|NA
CASSSRTVNEQFF
TGTGCCAGCAGTTCCAGGACCGTCAATGAGCAGTTCTTC
>TRBJ2-5|TRBV10-3|NA|NA
CAISESNGYQETQYF
TGTGCCATCAGTGAGTCGAATGGCTATCAAGAGACCCAGTACTTC
>TRBJ2-5|TRBV7-9|NA|NA
CASSYTGIPETQYF
TGTGCCAGCAGCTATACAGGGATCCCGGAGACCCAGTACTTC
>TRBJ2-2|TRBV3-1/TRBV3-2|NA|NA
CASSRRGSNTGELFF
TGTGCCAGCAGCCGACGGGGTTCGAACACCGGGGAGCTGTTTTTT
>TRBJ2-1|TRBV2|NA|TRBD2
CASSRSGRLSSYNEQFF
TGTGCCAGCAGTCGGAGCGGGAGGCTCTCCTCCTACAATGAGCAGTTCTTC
>TRBJ2-2|TRBV7-9|NA|NA
CASSPNRRGAGYTGELFF
TGTGCCAGCAGCCCCAATCGTCGAGGGGCGGGTTACACCGGGGAGCTGTTTTTT
>TRBJ2-5|TRBV4-2|NA|NA
CASKGQGLQETQYF
TGTGCCAGCAAGGGTCAGGGATTGCAAGAGACCCAGTACTTC
>TRBJ2-1|TRBV5-4|NA|TRBD1
CASSSGQVLSYNEQFF
TGTGCCAGCAGCTCGGGACAGGTCTTATCCTACAATGAGCAGTTCTTC
>TRBJ2-7|TRBV30|NA|TRBD2
CAWSADSPGGTHEQYF
TGTGCCTGGAGTGCCGACAGCCCGGGGGGGACCCACGAGCAGTACTTC
>TRBJ1-1|TRBV2|NA|TRBD1
CASSERGTENTEAFF
TGTGCCAGCAGTGAAAGGGGGACAGAGAACACTGAAGCTTTCTTT
>TRBJ1-4|TRBV6-5|NA|NA
CASSYSHRDGEKLFF
TGTGCCAGCAGTTACTCGCACAGGGATGGCGAAAAACTGTTTTTT
>TRBJ2-1|TRBV9|NA|TRBD2
CASSVGSAGGSYNEQFF
TGTGCCAGCAGCGTTGGGTCAGCGGGAGGCTCCTACAATGAGCAGTTCTTC
>TRBJ2-7|TRBV11-2|once|NA
CASSPIGGILNYEQYF
TGTGCCAGCAGTCCTATAGGGGGTATTCTGAACTACGAGCAGTACTTC
>TRBJ1-1|TRBV9|once|NA
CASSVGPGNTEAFF
TGTGCCAGCAGCGTAGGACCGGGGAACACTGAAGCTTTCTTT
>TRBJ1-1|TRBV18|NA|NA
CASSPEEGITEAFF
TGTGCCAGCTCACCCGAGGAGGGGATCACTGAAGCTTTCTTT
>TRBJ2-2|TRBV28|NA|TRBD1
CASSRGGTNTGELFF
TGTGCCAGCAGTAGAGGGGGCACGAACACCGGGGAGCTGTTTTTT
>TRBJ1-4|TRBV30|NA|NA
CAWRDTGRKLFF
TGTGCCTGGAGGGATACAGGTAGAAAACTGTTTTTT
>TRBJ2-3|TRBV28|once|TRBD1
CASSDGQGARSQYF
TGTGCCAGCAGTGATGGACAGGGGGCTCGGTCGCAGTATTTT
>TRBJ2-3|TRBV6-4|NA|TRBD2
CASSERLAGGPDTQYF
TGTGCCAGCAGTGAACGGCTAGCGGGGGGGCCAGATACGCAGTATTTT
>TRBJ1-2|TRBV7-2|NA|NA
CASTFAGAGYTF
TGTGCCAGCACCTTCGCAGGGGCTGGCTACACCTTC
>TRBJ1-2|TRBV6-5|NA|NA
CASSPTPDSYGYTF
TGTGCCAGCAGTCCGACGCCGGACAGCTATGGCTACACCTTC
>TRBJ1-1|TRBV3-1/TRBV3-2|NA|NA
CASSQVGRGDTEAFF
TGTGCCAGCAGCCAAGTGGGTCGAGGGGACACTGAAGCTTTCTTT
>TRBJ2-2|TRBV7-2|NA|NA
CASNPTTGLTGELFF
TGTGCCAGCAACCCAACGACAGGACTGACCGGGGAGCTGTTTTTT
>TRBJ1-5|TRBV27|NA|NA
CASSLGRVSNQPQHF
TGTGCCAGCAGTTTAGGCAGAGTTAGCAATCAGCCCCAGCATTTT